This is a list of T cell receptor beta chains from one sample in a study of T cell responses to AZD1222 COVID-19 vaccine. Method: immunoSEQ multiplex PCR; TCRdb's copy keeps in-frame clones and lacks some. Here the sample spans 90,000 to 110,000 clones, approximately 87% being singletons. Sequenced material: peripheral blood, taken 28 days after the second AZD1222 dose. The receptor set was obtained from an adult who received the AZD1222 COVID-19 vaccine. Each CDR3 is given with its conserved first and last residue. The order of the fields is D gene, V gene, J gene, CDR3 protein, CDR3 DNA. The D gene is left open where the match is weak.

-,TRBV30,TRBJ1-4,CAWSYSGRGNEKLFF,TGTGCCTGGTCATATTCAGGGAGGGGGAATGAAAAACTGTTTTTT
TRBD2,TRBV10-3,TRBJ2-7,CAISESGLASREQYF,TGTGCCATCAGTGAGTCTGGACTAGCCTCGCGCGAGCAGTACTTC
TRBD2,TRBV20-1,TRBJ2-7,CSASVLAGYEQYF,TGCAGTGCTAGTGTGCTAGCGGGCTACGAGCAGTACTTC
-,TRBV6-2/TRBV6-3,TRBJ1-1,CASSDGWGNTEAFF,TGTGCCAGCAGTGACGGATGGGGGAACACTGAAGCTTTCTTT
-,TRBV5-6,TRBJ2-1,CASRPTGWNNEQFF,TGTGCCAGCAGACCCACAGGGTGGAACAATGAGCAGTTCTTC
-,TRBV19,TRBJ1-5,CASSIGGIEQPQHF,TGTGCCAGTAGTATCGGGGGGATAGAGCAGCCCCAGCATTTT
TRBD1,TRBV9,TRBJ2-1,CASGPPTGGPYNEQFF,TGTGCCAGCGGCCCGCCGACAGGGGGGCCCTACAATGAGCAGTTCTTC
-,TRBV18,TRBJ1-1,CASSPEGKGRRTEAFF,TGTGCCAGCTCACCAGAGGGTAAGGGGCGCAGGACTGAAGCTTTCTTT
TRBD2,TRBV24-1,TRBJ2-1,CATSDRTSSYNEQFF,TGTGCCACCAGTGATCGGACTAGTTCCTACAATGAGCAGTTCTTC
-,TRBV20-1,TRBJ1-2,CSASAGYGYTF,TGCAGTGCTAGTGCAGGATATGGCTACACCTTC
-,TRBV7-8,TRBJ2-5,CASSGRGVSSTQYF,TGTGCCAGCAGCGGCAGGGGCGTCAGCTCTACCCAGTACTTC
TRBD1,TRBV4-1,TRBJ2-3,CASSQVGQYSTDTQYF,TGCGCCAGCAGCCAAGTGGGACAGTATAGCACAGATACGCAGTATTTT
-,TRBV30,TRBJ1-1,CAWIPRGRGLTEAFF,TGTGCCTGGATCCCGAGGGGACGGGGTCTCACTGAAGCTTTCTTT
TRBD1,TRBV7-9,TRBJ1-1,CASSLARGQKGLEAFF,TGTGCCAGCAGCTTAGCTCGGGGACAGAAGGGACTTGAAGCTTTCTTT